This passage covers 16 T cell receptor beta chains from one sample sequenced in a study of cytomegalovirus exposure and HLA in healthy donors. The PCR ran on 60 Vbeta and 13 Jbeta primers. Here immunoSEQ multiplex PCR was the method, and the copy in TCRdb shows in-frame clones only, minus some. The profile shows approximately 51,000 clones, roughly 76% of them singletons. Sequences were obtained from PBMCs. These receptors came from a man aged 25 to 45 in good health and CMV-seronegative.

This clone was seen just once. V gene TRBV11-2 combines with J gene TRBJ1-5; possible D gene TRBD1, 5 bases. V lost 2 bases to trimming and J lost 4 bases, with 6 bases between them. The V gene's germline CDR1 is SGHAT and CDR2 FQNNGV. This CDR3 has 13 residues. In nucleotides, the CDR3 is TGTGCCAGCAGCTTACGGACAAATCAGCCCCAGCATTTT. Its protein is CASSLRTNQPQHF. Complete variable domain (other parts from reference TRBV11-2 and TRBJ1-5): EAGVAQSPRYKIIEKRQSVAFWCNPISGHATLYWYQQILGQGPKLLIQFQNNGVVDDSQLPKDRFSAERLKGVDSTLKIQPAKLEDSAVYLCASSLRTNQPQHFGDGTRLSIL.

V is TRBV11-2 and J is TRBJ2-3; weak D call: TRBD1 (5 bases). The V gene lost 6 bases and the J gene lost 2 bases, with 12 bases spanning the gap. Germline CDR1 and CDR2: SGHAT and FQNNGV. The CDR3 totals 14 residues. CDR3 DNA: TGTGCCAGCAGGCCCAGGGTTAACACAGATACGCAGTATTTT. This sequence encodes CASRPRVNTDTQYF.

The chain carries TRBV30 and TRBJ2-7, with D possibly being TRBD2 (6 bases). CDR3 length equals 13 residues. The germline V and J ends were trimmed by 3 bases and 2 bases, with 11 bases remaining between them. The germline gives CDR1 GTSNPN, CDR2 SVGIG (reference sequence). The CDR3: CAWSGGVTYEQYF. CDR3 bases: TGTGCCTGGAGCGGGGGAGTCACCTACGAGCAGTACTTC.

Comments on this clone: Other DNA sequences of this sample code for an identical CDR3. The chain couples TRBV5-1 to TRBJ2-7, with 8 bases matching TRBD1. V trimming: 0 bases; J trimming: 2 bases; junction bases outside the gene matches: 4. The germline CDR1 and CDR2 sequences are SGHRS and YFSETQ. CDR3 length: 15 residues. The CDR3 is CASSLAAGGTYEQYF. DNA for the CDR3: TGCGCCAGCAGCTTGGCGGCAGGGGGCACCTACGAGCAGTACTTC.

The V call is TRBV6-6, the J call TRBJ1-2, with 8 bases aligning to TRBD1. V was clipped by 2 bases and J by 3 bases; unmatched bases: 5. The CDR3 is 15 amino acids. Germline V gene lookup returns CDR1 MNHNY and CDR2 SVGAGI (reference sequence). CDR3 region: CASSYRTGQDYGYTF. CDR3 coding DNA: TGTGCCAGCAGTTACCGGACAGGGCAGGACTATGGCTACACCTTC.

The rearrangement uses TRBV6-4 and TRBJ2-3, with TRBD1 matching over 7 bases. With 5 bases clipped from V and 1 base from J, the junction kept 6 bases outside the gene matches. The germline CDR1 and CDR2 sequences are MRHNA and SNTAGT. The CDR3 runs to 15 residues. CDR3 sequence (DNA): TGTGCCAGCAGTATCTCACAGGGGCGCACAGATACGCAGTATTTT. Translation gives CASSISQGRTDTQYF.

This chain connects TRBV30 to TRBJ2-7, with D hard to call. This CDR3 spans 11 amino acids. V was pared by 3 bases and J by 3 bases, with 6 bases between. From germline, CDR1 is GTSNPN and CDR2 SVGIG (reference sequence). The chain's CDR3 is CAWSPLYEQYF. The DNA of the CDR3 is TGTGCCTGGAGCCCTCTCTACGAGCAGTACTTC.

This clone occurred a few times. CDR3 in DNA: TGCGCCAGCAGCCAAGATATTACAGAAGAGACCCAGTACTTC. Translating it yields CASSQDITEETQYF. This chain connects TRBV4-1 to TRBJ2-5, with D hard to call. With 0 bases removed from V and 3 bases from J, the gap between germline ends came to 8 bases. CDR1 is MGHRA and CDR2 is YSYEKL in the germline V gene. CDR3 length equals 14 residues.

The chain uses TRBV5-1 and TRBJ1-4; D may be TRBD1 (6 bases). Per germline, CDR1 SGHRS and CDR2 YFSETQ. Trimming took off 5 bases at V and 3 bases at J, with 14 bases between the two ends. This CDR3 comprises 15 residues. CDR3 DNA: TGCGCCAGCAGGCCGCAGGGGATCCCTAATGAAAAACTGTTTTTT. Translated, it gives CASRPQGIPNEKLFF. Full variable domain (missing parts from reference TRBV5-1 and TRBJ1-4): KAGVTQTPRYLIKTRGQQVTLSCSPISGHRSVSWYQQTPGQGLQFLFEYFSETQRNKGNFPGRFSGRQFSNSRSEMNVSTLELGDSALYLCASRPQGIPNEKLFFGSGTQLSVL.

The chain combines TRBV11-2 with TRBJ2-5; the D is unclear. Trimming stripped 4 bases from V and 2 bases from J, with 14 bases between. Germline values: CDR1 SGHAT, CDR2 FQNNGV. The CDR3 extends over 15 amino acids. CDR3: CASSSPSLTQETQYF. Written as DNA, the CDR3 is TGTGCCAGCAGCTCCCCGTCTTTGACTCAAGAGACCCAGTACTTC.

The V call is TRBV5-4, the J call TRBJ2-7; the match to TRBD1 covers 7 bases. CDR1 and CDR2 (germline): SGHNT, YYREEE (reference sequence). After removal of 4 bases from V and 9 bases from J, the junction contained 13 bases not matched to a gene. There are 14 residues in the CDR3. In nucleotides, the CDR3 is TGTGCCAGCAGCACCGGGACAGACGGGTTGGGGCAGTACTTC. It yields the protein CASSTGTDGLGQYF.

This clone has just a few counts. The genes are TRBV6-5 and TRBJ1-2; TRBD1 might be the D (6 bases). Germline CDR1 reads MNHEY; CDR2 reads SVGAGI. This CDR3 is 15 amino acids long. Trimming removed 0 bases from V and 4 bases from J, with 12 bases in between. CDR3 residues: CASSYSPGASYGYTF. CDR3 bases: TGTGCCAGCAGTTACTCGCCAGGGGCGAGCTATGGCTACACCTTC.

The chain joins TRBV2 to TRBJ1-6; D possibly corresponds to TRBD1 (5 bases). The CDR3 covers 15 residues. Germline V gives CDR1 SNHLY, CDR2 FYNNEI. V was shortened by 7 bases and J by 4 bases, with 14 bases between the two germline ends. CDR3 nucleotides: TGTGCCAGCAAGTTAGGGGAGGATTATAATTCACCCCTCCACTTT. Its protein product is CASKLGEDYNSPLHF. Full variable domain (outside the CDR3, taken from reference TRBV2 and TRBJ1-6): EPEVTQTPSHQVTQMGQEVILRCVPISNHLYFYWYRQILGQKVEFLVSFYNNEISEKSEIFDDQFSVERPDGSNFTLKIRSTKLEDSAMYFCASKLGEDYNSPLHFGNGTRLTVT.

The gene calls are TRBV6-5 and TRBJ2-7; unclear D gene. The germline V gene encodes CDR1 MNHEY and CDR2 SVGAGI. The V end was cut by 6 bases, the J end by 6 bases, with 15 bases between. The CDR3 is 13 residues long. The DNA of the CDR3 is TGTGCCAGCAGCCAAGTAGGTGGGCGCGAGCAGTACTTC. This gives the protein CASSQVGGREQYF.

V is TRBV6-5 and J is TRBJ1-2; a weak D match, TRBD1 (5 bases). Germline V lookup: CDR1 MNHEY, CDR2 SVGAGI. The ends were cut back, 0 bases at V and 7 bases at J, with 15 bases in the middle. The CDR3 totals 15 residues. CDR3 in DNA: TGTGCCAGCAGTTACTCTCTCGGAGGGGTGGGTGGCTACACCTTC. Protein product: CASSYSLGGVGGYTF.

This clone appeared once. The chain employs TRBV7-2 and TRBJ2-5, with 13 bases identical to TRBD2. J was trimmed by 4 bases and V by 3 bases; bases with no gene match: 5. Germline CDR1 is SGHTA and CDR2 is FQGNSA. This CDR3 comprises 16 residues. The CDR3 reads CASSFRTSGSRETQYF. CDR3 nucleotides: TGTGCCAGCAGCTTTCGGACTAGCGGGAGTAGAGAGACCCAGTACTTC.